The 8 T cell receptor beta chains in this list originate from one sample, sequenced in a study of post-analysis software for immune sequencing data. Their target antigens are unknown. Study-wide results and caveats: In patients, TRBV5-6, TRBV5-1 and TRBV20-1 belonged to five TRBV segments found more frequently than in controls.

The authors incorporated unique molecular identifiers into the TCR beta cDNA libraries. A single record per CDR3 protein comes from TCRdb applying MiXCR to the PCR reads. The profile shows fewer than 900,000 distinct CDR3 sequences, around 45% of them singletons. The material sequenced was blood. The receptors originated from a girl aged 10 to 17 with multiple sclerosis.

The table lists this clonotype with a few counts. The chain combines TRBV5-4 with TRBJ2-2; D remains unclear. CDR1 is SGHNT and CDR2 is YYREEE in the germline V gene (reference sequence). V dropped 0 bases and J dropped 5 bases, with 11 bases sitting between them. The CDR3 has 15 amino acids. In DNA form, the CDR3 reads TGTGCCAGCAGCTTGGATGGGATTGATACCGGGGAGCTGTTTTTT. Amino acids: CASSLDGIDTGELFF.

This clonotype turned up a few times. The chain joins TRBV4-1 to TRBJ1-2, with no clear D. Per the germline V gene, CDR1 is MGHRA and CDR2 is YSYEKL. The CDR3 length is 15 residues. With 1 base removed from V and 4 bases from J, the gap between germline ends came to 13 bases. CDR3 DNA sequence: TGCGCCAGCAGCCAAGGTTTTACGTCCCCCTATGGCTACACCTTC. It is translated as CASSQGFTSPYGYTF.

This clonotype came up many times. The rearrangement uses TRBV7-9 and TRBJ2-5; maybe TRBD1 (5 bases). The CDR3 covers 14 residues. Germline V CDR1 and CDR2: SEHNR, FQNEAQ (reference sequence). Trimming removed 3 bases at V and 0 bases at J, with 8 bases between. The CDR3 loop is CASSFTGYQETQYF. The CDR3 region has the DNA TGTGCCAGCAGCTTCACAGGTTACCAAGAGACCCAGTACTTC.

This chain joins TRBV4-1 and TRBJ1-4; no clear D. Trimming pared 1 base from V and 8 bases from J, leaving 14 bases between. The CDR3 has 15 amino acids. Looked up from germline, CDR1 is MGHRA and CDR2 is YSYEKL. The CDR3 DNA reads TGCGCCAGCAGCCAAGTGCAAGGTTTCGGAGAAAAACTGTTTTTT. Translation: CASSQVQGFGEKLFF.

This chain connects TRBV28 to TRBJ2-3; 7 positions agree with TRBD1. Germline loops: CDR1 MDHEN, CDR2 SYDVKM. The CDR3 has 15 residues. The junction had 3 bases not matched to a gene; V was cut back by 2 bases and J by 1 base. The CDR3 spells CASSLQGVGTDTQYF. CDR3 coding DNA: TGTGCCAGCAGTTTACAGGGGGTTGGCACAGATACGCAGTATTTT.

This clonotype was found a few times. The chain has TRBV12-3 or TRBV12-4 and TRBJ2-7, with D possibly being TRBD2 (5 bases). Between the trimmed V and J ends, which lost 2 bases and 2 bases, there was a span of 19 bases. The CDR3 runs to 17 residues. The CDR3 DNA follows: TGTGCCAGCAGTTTAAGCAGACCCCCGGACGGGACCTACGAGCAGTACTTC. It translates to CASSLSRPPDGTYEQYF.

This clonotype has more than one count but fewer than ten. A read error may be the cause here, since a much bigger clone is one base away. V and J are TRBV20-1 and TRBJ2-1; TRBD1 or TRBD2 may be the D gene (5 bases each). CDR3 length: 13 amino acids. CDR1 is DFQATT, CDR2 SNEGSKA, per germline (reference sequence). The germline V and J ends were trimmed by 3 bases and 0 bases, with 6 bases remaining between them. The CDR3 spells CSASGTSYNEQFF. The DNA of the CDR3 is TGCAGTGCTAGCGGGACCTCCTACAATGAGCAGTTCTTC.

This clonotype came up a few times. J is TRBJ2-6 and V is TRBV5-1; 8 bases match TRBD1. The CDR3 is 19 amino acids. From germline, CDR1 is SGHRS and CDR2 YFSETQ. After removal of 0 bases from V and 1 base from J, the junction contained 9 bases not matched to a gene. The CDR3 region is CASSLVGWGQVSGANVLTF. The CDR3 coding sequence is TGCGCCAGCAGCTTGGTTGGATGGGGACAGGTGTCTGGGGCCAACGTCCTGACTTTC.